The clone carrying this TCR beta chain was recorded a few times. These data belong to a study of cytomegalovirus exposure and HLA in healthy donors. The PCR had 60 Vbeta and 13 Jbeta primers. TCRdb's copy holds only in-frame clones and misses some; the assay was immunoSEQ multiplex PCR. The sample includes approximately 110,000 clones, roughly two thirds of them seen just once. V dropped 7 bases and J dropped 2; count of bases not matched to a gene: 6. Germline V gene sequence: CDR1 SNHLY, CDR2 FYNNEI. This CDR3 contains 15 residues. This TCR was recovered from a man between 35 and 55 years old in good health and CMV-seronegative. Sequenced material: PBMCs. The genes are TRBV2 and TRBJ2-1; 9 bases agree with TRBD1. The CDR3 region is CASIPGQGTYNEQFF. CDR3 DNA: TGTGCCAGCATCCCGGGACAGGGTACCTACAATGAGCAGTTCTTC.